This T cell receptor (beta chain) was identified in a study of CD4 T cells in relation to SARS-CoV-2 and coronaviruses. Overall study: Controls used an HIV-1 Nef peptide pool or no peptide. The restricting HLA molecule for shared crossreactive spike epitopes was mapped. General observations from the study: Roughly 65% of donors had memory CD4+ clonotypes crossrecognizing SARS-CoV-2 and common cold coronavirus spike.

Unexposed donor CD4+ T cells date from 2011-2018, before the COVID-19 pandemic. CD4+ T cells were isolated from the cells after about 11 days of culture. Testing used SARS-CoV-2 S/N and four cold-coronavirus spikes on unexposed-donor CD4+ T cells, cells permitting. This CDR3 is 14 amino acids long. The V and J ends lost 5 bases and 6 bases, in that order; junction bases with no gene match: 8. The germline CDR1 and CDR2 sequences are MRHNA and SNTAGT. The table came from immunoSEQ multiplex PCR; TCRdb's copy has only in-frame clones and leaves some out. The data contain about 12,000 clones, more than 55% of them singletons. About this clone: Antigen specificity is unknown.

The chain couples TRBV6-4 to TRBJ2-3; the match to TRBD2 covers 7 bases. Sample: CD4+ T cells from PBMCs, cultured in vitro. This clonotype was sampled from a human donor in good health. The CDR3 DNA reads TGTGCCAGCAGTCGTAGCGGGTCTTCGGATACGCAGTATTTT. Encoded protein: CASSRSGSSDTQYF.